This passage covers 30 T cell receptor beta chains from one sample sequenced in a study of control samples from healthy donors and cancer patients. Repertoires were generated with immunoSEQ multiplex PCR, while TCRdb's copy carries only in-frame clones and drops some. This sample has 150,000 to 200,000 clones, with 70% to 90% found just once. The sample consisted of blood. All receptors derive from a man aged 18 to 30 in good health.

The chain combines TRBV5-1 with TRBJ1-1; 7 nucleotides line up with TRBD1. Germline V lookup: CDR1 SGHRS, CDR2 YFSETQ. J gave up 1 base and V 3 bases, and 6 bases lay outside the gene matches. The CDR3 extends over 15 amino acids. The CDR3 region is CASSSAGTANTEAFF. Here the CDR3 DNA reads TGCGCCAGCAGCTCAGCCGGGACAGCGAACACTGAAGCTTTCTTT.

The chain recombines TRBV11-2 with TRBJ1-3; D remains unclear. CDR1 and CDR2 (germline): SGHAT, FQNNGV. The CDR3 sequence is 12 residues long. V was cut by 5 bases and J by 8 bases, with 10 bases left in between. This CDR3 reads CASSADGDTIYF. The CDR3 DNA reads as TGTGCCAGCAGCGCAGACGGAGACACCATATATTTT.

The chain recombines TRBV2 with TRBJ2-7, with TRBD1 matching 10 bases. CDR3 length: 15 residues. With V trimmed by 4 bases and J by 5 bases, 8 bases remained unmatched. CDR1 SNHLY and CDR2 FYNNEI come from the germline V gene. CDR3 sequence reads: CASSGDRGRINEQYF. The DNA of the CDR3 is TGTGCCAGCAGTGGAGACAGGGGGCGCATCAACGAGCAGTACTTC. The whole variable domain, filled in from reference TRBV2 and TRBJ2-7, reads EPEVTQTPSHQVTQMGQEVILRCVPISNHLYFYWYRQILGQKVEFLVSFYNNEISEKSEIFDDQFSVERPDGSNFTLKIRSTKLEDSAMYFCASSGDRGRINEQYFGPGTRLTVT.

V usage is TRBV4-3 and J usage is TRBJ2-1; TRBD1 or TRBD2 may be the D gene (6 bases each). CDR1 is LGHNA, CDR2 YSLEER, per germline. Trimming removed 0 bases at V and 6 bases at J, with 15 bases between. The CDR3 runs to 16 residues. CDR3 sequence reads: CASSQESRGVSNEQFF. The CDR3 DNA sequence: TGCGCCAGCAGCCAAGAATCTAGGGGGGTTAGCAATGAGCAGTTCTTC.

This clone is a singleton in its sample. The V call is TRBV9, the J call TRBJ1-6; maybe TRBD1 (6 bases). CDR3 size: 16 residues. CDR1 is SGDLS and CDR2 is YYNGEE in the germline V gene. V lost 2 bases to trimming and J lost 0 bases, with 9 bases between them. CDR3 in amino acids: CASSVDRNSYNSPLHF. CDR3 DNA sequence: TGTGCCAGCAGCGTCGACAGGAACTCCTATAATTCACCCCTCCACTTT.

The rearrangement links TRBV6-2 or TRBV6-3 to TRBJ2-7; no reliable D call. Trimming stripped 0 bases from V and 1 base from J, with 16 bases between. This CDR3 comprises 17 residues. Germline V CDR1 and CDR2: MNHEY, SVGEGT. The CDR3 is CASSYSPPFEISYEQYF. The CDR3 bases are TGTGCCAGCAGTTACTCCCCCCCCTTTGAGATTTCCTACGAGCAGTACTTC.

On this clone: Other DNA sequences from this sample encode an identical CDR3 as well. The chain couples TRBV6-1 to TRBJ1-3; D is unresolved. Germline V lookup: CDR1 MNHNS, CDR2 SASEGT. Trimming took off 3 bases at V and 0 bases at J, with 6 bases between the two ends. CDR3 size: 14 residues. The CDR3 nucleotides read TGTGCCAGCAGTGATGGGATCTCTGGAAACACCATATATTTT. This encodes CASSDGISGNTIYF.

This chain joins TRBV28 and TRBJ2-7, with D hard to call. CDR1 is MDHEN, CDR2 SYDVKM, per germline. Deletions cut 5 bases from V and 0 bases from J, with 8 bases between. This CDR3 has 13 residues. CDR3 sequence (DNA): TGTGCCAGCAGTGCTCCGGCCTCCTACGAGCAGTACTTC. Its translation is CASSAPASYEQYF.

The rearrangement links TRBV9 to TRBJ1-2, with D possibly TRBD1 on 5 matching bases. From germline, CDR1 is SGDLS and CDR2 YYNGEE. The CDR3 spans 15 residues. V lost 2 bases and J 3 bases, leaving 14 bases between the germline ends. CDR3 bases: TGTGCCAGCAGCGTCTCGTTACGAGGGGACTATGGCTACACCTTC. Translating gives CASSVSLRGDYGYTF. Using reference TRBV9 and TRBJ1-2 for the parts outside the CDR3, the full variable domain is DSGVTQTPKHLITATGQRVTLRCSPRSGDLSVYWYQQSLDQGLQFLIQYYNGEERAKGNILERFSAQQFPDLHSELNLSSLELGDSALYFCASSVSLRGDYGYTFGSGTRLTVV.

The chain uses TRBV28 and TRBJ1-1, with D perhaps matching TRBD1 (6 bases). This CDR3 has 16 residues. The ends were cut back, 1 base at V and 1 base at J, with 13 bases in the middle. The germline gives CDR1 MDHEN, CDR2 SYDVKM. The chain's CDR3 is CASSLFPGAANTEAFF. DNA of the CDR3: TGTGCCAGCAGTTTATTCCCGGGGGCAGCGAACACTGAAGCTTTCTTT.

The chain joins TRBV6-6 to TRBJ2-1; the D is unclear. Per the germline V gene, CDR1 is MNHNY and CDR2 is SVGAGI (reference sequence). The CDR3 is 16 residues long. V shed 4 bases and J shed 1 base, with 14 bases lying between them. CDR3 coding DNA: TGTGCCAGCAGTTCGGCGCTCGAGCCTTCCTACAATGAGCAGTTCTTC. It is translated as CASSSALEPSYNEQFF.

This clone was seen once. The rearrangement joins TRBV11-2 to TRBJ1-1; the match to TRBD1 covers 7 bases. CDR1 SGHAT and CDR2 FQNNGV come from the germline V gene. The V gene end was trimmed by 4 bases and the J gene end by 5 bases; junction bases not matched to a gene: 7. The CDR3 runs 14 residues. The CDR3: CASSSPTGQTEAFF. The CDR3 nucleotides are TGTGCCAGCAGCTCCCCGACAGGGCAAACTGAAGCTTTCTTT.

This rearrangement joins TRBV7-6 to TRBJ2-1; D is possibly TRBD1 (6 bases). V was clipped by 5 bases and J by 6 bases, with 20 bases between them. The CDR3 has 16 amino acids. The germline V gene encodes CDR1 SGHVS and CDR2 FNYEAQ. CDR3 residues: CASSHKPGPRGNEQFF. The CDR3 DNA reads as TGTGCCAGCAGCCACAAACCGGGACCCAGGGGCAATGAGCAGTTCTTC.

This chain joins TRBV3-1 (or the pseudogene TRBV3-2) and TRBJ1-2; 7 bases match TRBD1. Germline CDR1 LGHDT, CDR2 YNNKEL (reference sequence). Unmatched junction bases numbered 22, after V lost 5 bases and J lost 4 bases. The CDR3 is 19 residues long. The CDR3 DNA reads as TGTGCCAGCAGCACCTCGGACAGGACAGCTTCCCCGCGGGGCTATGGCTACACCTTC. This sequence encodes CASSTSDRTASPRGYGYTF.

This chain links TRBV27 with TRBJ2-1; TRBD1 matches at 7 bases. The CDR3 sequence is 15 residues long. The ends lost 4 bases at V and 5 bases at J; junction bases unmatched: 8. Germline lookup yields CDR1 MNHEY and CDR2 SMNVEV (reference sequence). The chain's CDR3 is CASSSTGMVNNEQFF. The CDR3 DNA is TGTGCCAGCAGTTCGACAGGGATGGTCAACAATGAGCAGTTCTTC.

This chain connects TRBV6-2 or TRBV6-3 to TRBJ1-1; D might be TRBD1 (5 bases). V dropped 1 base and J dropped 1 base, with 7 bases sitting between them. This CDR3 region has 14 residues. Germline CDR1 is MNHEY and CDR2 is SVGEGT. The CDR3 loop is CASSYLTGNTEAFF. As DNA, the CDR3 is TGTGCCAGCAGTTACTTAACAGGGAACACTGAAGCTTTCTTT.

This sequence joins TRBV28 and TRBJ2-2, with D unclear. This CDR3 contains 13 residues. Trimming shortened V by 3 bases and J by 6 bases, and 8 bases separated the two germline ends. Looked up from germline, CDR1 is MDHEN and CDR2 is SYDVKM. As DNA, the CDR3 is TGTGCCAGCAGTTTCCAGGTTCCCGGGGAGCTGTTTTTT. Translation: CASSFQVPGELFF. Supplemented by reference TRBV28 and TRBJ2-2, the full variable domain reads DVKVTQSSRYLVKRTGEKVFLECVQDMDHENMFWYRQDPGLGLRLIYFSYDVKMKEKGDIPEGYSVSREKKERFSLILESASTNQTSMYLCASSFQVPGELFFGEGSRLTVL.

V usage is TRBV7-8 and J usage is TRBJ2-1; 9 bases align to TRBD2. V dropped 5 bases and J dropped 10; count of bases not matched to a gene: 6. Germline V gives CDR1 SGHVS, CDR2 FQNEAQ. This CDR3 is 13 amino acids long. The CDR3 sequence: CASSPTAGGEQFF. The DNA for the CDR3 is TGTGCCAGCAGCCCCACCGCGGGGGGGGAGCAGTTCTTC.

In its sample, this clone was seen a few times. The J gene is TRBJ2-2, the V gene TRBV30, with TRBD1 matching over 7 bases. With 5 bases clipped from V and 0 bases from J, the junction kept 6 bases outside the gene matches. CDR1 GTSNPN and CDR2 SVGIG come from the germline V gene (reference sequence). The CDR3 covers 15 residues. As DNA, the CDR3 is TGTGCCTGGTTCCCGGGACAGTCGAACACCGGGGAGCTGTTTTTT. Protein product: CAWFPGQSNTGELFF.

The J gene is TRBJ2-2, the V gene TRBV6-1; 12 bases map to TRBD2. The ends lost 4 bases at V and 3 bases at J; junction bases unmatched: 9. CDR1 MNHNS and CDR2 SASEGT come from the germline V gene. The CDR3 extends over 18 amino acids. CDR3 residues: CASSVLAGGPRDTGELFF. The CDR3 DNA is TGTGCCAGCAGTGTTCTAGCGGGGGGGCCCCGAGACACCGGGGAGCTGTTTTTT.

The rearrangement uses TRBV5-4 and TRBJ2-7, with 9 bases fitting TRBD2. Germline trimming cut 0 bases from V and 2 bases from J; bases unmatched to any gene: 9. This CDR3 has 17 amino acids. Germline-derived CDR1 and CDR2 are SGHNT and YYREEE (reference sequence). CDR3 coding DNA: TGTGCCAGCAGCTTGGACGGCGGCGGGGGGGCCACCTACGAGCAGTACTTC. Its protein is CASSLDGGGGATYEQYF. The complete variable domain, with remaining parts taken from reference TRBV5-4 and TRBJ2-7, reads ETGVTQSPTHLIKTRGQQVTLRCSSQSGHNTVSWYQQALGQGPQFIFQYYREEENGRGNFPPRFSGLQFPNYSSELNVNALELDDSALYLCASSLDGGGGATYEQYFGPGTRLTVT.

This clone was detected only once. J is TRBJ2-7 and V is TRBV7-8, with D possibly TRBD2 on 5 matching bases. The CDR3 totals 13 residues. Looked up from germline, CDR1 is SGHVS and CDR2 is FQNEAQ. V was pared by 3 bases and J by 7 bases, with 13 bases between. CDR3 residues: CASSFEDWPEQYF. The CDR3 bases are TGTGCCAGCAGCTTCGAGGACTGGCCGGAGCAGTACTTC. Filled out from reference TRBV7-8 and TRBJ2-7, the complete variable domain reads GAGVSQSPRYKVAKRGQDVALRCDPISGHVSLFWYQQALGQGPEFLTYFQNEAQLDKSGLPSDRFFAERPEGSVSTLKIQRTQQEDSAVYLCASSFEDWPEQYFGPGTRLTVT.

The J gene is TRBJ2-2, the V gene TRBV2; tentatively, D is TRBD1 or TRBD2 (5 bases each). With 6 bases removed from V and 2 bases from J, the gap between germline ends came to 16 bases. From germline, CDR1 is SNHLY and CDR2 FYNNEI. This CDR3 contains 16 residues. CDR3 sequence reads: CASSRDGRANTGELFF. The CDR3 DNA reads as TGTGCCAGCAGCAGGGACGGCCGGGCTAACACCGGGGAGCTGTTTTTT. The variable domain in full, completed from reference TRBV2 and TRBJ2-2, reads EPEVTQTPSHQVTQMGQEVILRCVPISNHLYFYWYRQILGQKVEFLVSFYNNEISEKSEIFDDQFSVERPDGSNFTLKIRSTKLEDSAMYFCASSRDGRANTGELFFGEGSRLTVL.

V is TRBV11-3 and J is TRBJ1-3; possible D gene TRBD1, 5 bases. The germline V gene encodes CDR1 SGHNT and CDR2 YENEEA. The CDR3 is made up of 14 amino acids. V was trimmed by 5 bases and J by 4 bases, leaving 12 bases between them. The CDR3 sequence is CASSPGTLGNTIYF. DNA of the CDR3: TGTGCCAGCAGCCCCGGGACCCTCGGAAACACCATATATTTT.

For this clone: Because the CDR3's place on the DNA is in doubt, the DNA is left out and the CDR3 is given as listed by TCRdb. The genes are TRBV28 and TRBJ2-3; TRBD1 is the table's D call, not checked against the DNA. Germline V gene data show CDR1 as MDHEN and CDR2 as SYDVKM. With termini counted, the CDR3 has 16 amino acids. The CDR3: CASSSSHQGGTDTQYF.

This chain uses TRBV30 with TRBJ2-7; tentative D call: TRBD2 (6 bases). Germline CDR1 and CDR2: GTSNPN and SVGIG (reference sequence). CDR3 length: 14 residues. The V and J ends lost 0 bases and 5 bases respectively, with 14 bases between them. CDR3 nucleotides: TGTGCCTGGAGTGTATATGAGGAGGGAAACGAGCAGTACTTC. Encoded protein: CAWSVYEEGNEQYF.

The chain has TRBV7-9 and TRBJ1-2, with D possibly being TRBD1 (5 bases). Germline V gene lookup returns CDR1 SEHNR and CDR2 FQNEAQ (reference sequence). The CDR3 is made up of 13 amino acids. Deletions cut 5 bases from V and 5 bases from J, with 12 bases between. The CDR3 sequence: CASSPGAGYGYTF. The CDR3 DNA follows: TGTGCCAGCAGCCCCGGGGCAGGATATGGCTACACCTTC.

This clone was seen just once. This rearrangement joins TRBV29-1 to TRBJ2-1, with TRBD2 matching over 8 bases. V lost 7 bases and J lost 4; bases outside the gene matches: 12. The CDR3 consists of 15 residues. Germline CDR1 and CDR2: SQVTM and ANQGSEA. For the CDR3, the DNA is TGCAGCGCCGGGGCGGGGGGACCCTCTTACAATGAGCAGTTCTTC. Its translation is CSAGAGGPSYNEQFF.

On this clone itself: The junction differs from germline at one of its ends, possibly a read error. This chain links TRBV18 with TRBJ1-6; D gene uncertain. This CDR3 spans 13 amino acids. CDR1 and CDR2 (germline): KGHSH, LQKENI. The CDR3 DNA sequence: TGTGCCAGCTCATCCTCCGATAATTCACCCCTCCACTTT. Its translation is CASSSSDNSPLHF.

Regarding this clone: One end of the junction does not line up with germline, which may come from a read error. The gene calls are TRBV2 and TRBJ2-7, with D possibly TRBD2 on 6 matching bases. Germline V gene data show CDR1 as SNHLY and CDR2 as FYNNEI. There are 11 residues in the CDR3. CDR3: CASSEAAGLNF. The CDR3, as DNA: TGTGCCAGCAGTGAAGCCGCGGGACTCAACTTC.